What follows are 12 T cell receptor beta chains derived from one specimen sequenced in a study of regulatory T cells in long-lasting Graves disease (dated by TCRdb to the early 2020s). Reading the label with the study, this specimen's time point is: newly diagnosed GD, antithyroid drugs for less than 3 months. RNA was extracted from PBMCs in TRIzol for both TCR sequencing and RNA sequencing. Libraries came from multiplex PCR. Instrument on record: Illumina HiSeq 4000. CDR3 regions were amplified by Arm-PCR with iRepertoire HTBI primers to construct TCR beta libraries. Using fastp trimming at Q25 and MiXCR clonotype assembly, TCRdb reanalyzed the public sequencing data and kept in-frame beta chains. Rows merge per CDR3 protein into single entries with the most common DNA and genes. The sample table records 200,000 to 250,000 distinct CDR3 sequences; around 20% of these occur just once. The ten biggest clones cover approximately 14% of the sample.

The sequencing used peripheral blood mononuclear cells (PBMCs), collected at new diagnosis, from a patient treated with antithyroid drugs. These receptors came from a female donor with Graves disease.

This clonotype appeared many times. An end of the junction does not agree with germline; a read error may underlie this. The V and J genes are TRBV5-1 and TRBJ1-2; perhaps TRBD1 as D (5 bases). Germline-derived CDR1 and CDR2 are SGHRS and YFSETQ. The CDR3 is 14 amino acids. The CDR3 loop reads CASSLDSINYGYTF. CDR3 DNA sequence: TGTGCCAGCAGCTTAGACAGCATTAACTATGGCTACACCTTC.

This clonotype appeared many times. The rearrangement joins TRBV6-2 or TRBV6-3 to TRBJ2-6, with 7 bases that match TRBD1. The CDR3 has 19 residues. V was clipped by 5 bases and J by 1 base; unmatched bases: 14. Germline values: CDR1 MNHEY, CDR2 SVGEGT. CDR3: CASSTQSGTERSGANVLTF. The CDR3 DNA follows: TGTGCCAGCAGTACCCAATCCGGGACAGAACGTTCTGGGGCCAACGTCCTGACTTTC.

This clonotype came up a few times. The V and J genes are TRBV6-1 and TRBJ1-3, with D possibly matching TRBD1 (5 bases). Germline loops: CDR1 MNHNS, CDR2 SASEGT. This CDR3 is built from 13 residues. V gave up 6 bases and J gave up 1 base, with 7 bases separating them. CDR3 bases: TGTGCCAGCAGCCAGGGATCTGGAAACACCATATATTTT. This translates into CASSQGSGNTIYF.

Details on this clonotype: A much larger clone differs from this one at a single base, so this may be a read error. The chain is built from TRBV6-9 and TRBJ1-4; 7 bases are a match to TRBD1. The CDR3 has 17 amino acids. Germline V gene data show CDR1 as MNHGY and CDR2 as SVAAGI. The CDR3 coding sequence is TGTGCCAGCAGTTATCCCCCCGGACAGGAGCAAATTGAAAAACTGCTTTTT. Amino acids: CASSYPPGQEQIEKLLF.

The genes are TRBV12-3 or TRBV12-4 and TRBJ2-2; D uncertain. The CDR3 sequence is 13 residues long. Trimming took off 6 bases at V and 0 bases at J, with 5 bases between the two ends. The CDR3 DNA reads TGTGCCAGCAGGACGTCGAACACCGGGGAGCTGTTTTTT. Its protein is CASRTSNTGELFF.

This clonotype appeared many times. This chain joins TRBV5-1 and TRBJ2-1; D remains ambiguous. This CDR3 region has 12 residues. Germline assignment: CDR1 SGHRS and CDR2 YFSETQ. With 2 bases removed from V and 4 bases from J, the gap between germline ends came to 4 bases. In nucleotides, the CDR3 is TGCGCCAGCAGCTTCCAGTACAATGAGCAGTTCTTC. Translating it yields CASSFQYNEQFF.

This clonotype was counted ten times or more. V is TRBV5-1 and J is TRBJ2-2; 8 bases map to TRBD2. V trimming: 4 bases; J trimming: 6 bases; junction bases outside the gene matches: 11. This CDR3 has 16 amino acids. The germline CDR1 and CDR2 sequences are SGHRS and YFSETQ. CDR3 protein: CASSQTGTSYAGELFF. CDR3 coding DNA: TGCGCCAGCAGCCAGACCGGGACTAGTTACGCCGGGGAGCTGTTTTTT. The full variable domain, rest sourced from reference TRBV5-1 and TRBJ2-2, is KAGVTQTPRYLIKTRGQQVTLSCSPISGHRSVSWYQQTPGQGLQFLFEYFSETQRNKGNFPGRFSGRQFSNSRSEMNVSTLELGDSALYLCASSQTGTSYAGELFFGEGSRLTVL.

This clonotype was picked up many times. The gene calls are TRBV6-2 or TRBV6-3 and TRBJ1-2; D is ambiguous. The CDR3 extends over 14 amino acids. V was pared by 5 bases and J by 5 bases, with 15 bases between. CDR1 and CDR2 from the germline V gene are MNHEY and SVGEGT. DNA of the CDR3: TGTGCCAGCAGTGAAAAGGGAGGGCGGTATGGCTACACCTTC. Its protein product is CASSEKGGRYGYTF.

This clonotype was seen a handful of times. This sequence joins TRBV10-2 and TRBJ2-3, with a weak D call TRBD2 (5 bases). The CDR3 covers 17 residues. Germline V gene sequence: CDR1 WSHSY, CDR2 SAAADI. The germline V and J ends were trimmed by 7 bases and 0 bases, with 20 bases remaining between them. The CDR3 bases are TGCGCCAGCACCCCATATTTGAGGGCCCTAAGCACAGATACGCAGTATTTT. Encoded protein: CASTPYLRALSTDTQYF.

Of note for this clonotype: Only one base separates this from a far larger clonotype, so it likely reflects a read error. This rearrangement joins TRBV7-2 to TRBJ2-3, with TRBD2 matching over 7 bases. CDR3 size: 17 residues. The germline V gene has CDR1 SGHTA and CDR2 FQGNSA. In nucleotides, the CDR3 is TGTGCCAACAGCCCGTCTGGGGGTAGCGGGTTGACAGATACGCAGTATTTT. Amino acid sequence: CANSPSGGSGLTDTQYF.

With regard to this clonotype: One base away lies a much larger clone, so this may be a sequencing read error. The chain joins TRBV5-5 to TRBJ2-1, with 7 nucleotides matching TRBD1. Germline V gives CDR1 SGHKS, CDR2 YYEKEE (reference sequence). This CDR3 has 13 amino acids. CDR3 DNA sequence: TGCGCCAGCAGCACACAGGGGATGGATGAGCAGTTCTTC. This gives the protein CASSTQGMDEQFF.

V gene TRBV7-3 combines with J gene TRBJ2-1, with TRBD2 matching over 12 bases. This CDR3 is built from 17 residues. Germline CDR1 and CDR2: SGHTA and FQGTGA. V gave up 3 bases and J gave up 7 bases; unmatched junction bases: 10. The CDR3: CASSLRTSGKGANEQFF. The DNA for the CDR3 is TGTGCCAGCAGCTTGAGGACTAGCGGGAAGGGGGCAAATGAGCAGTTCTTC.